The 30 T cell receptor beta chains below were found in one sample sequenced in a study of regulatory T cells in long-lasting Graves disease. Regarding time point: newly diagnosed GD, antithyroid drugs for less than 3 months. TCR sequences were obtained from RNA taken from PBMCs. In building TCR beta libraries, iRepertoire HTBI primers were used together with Arm-PCR of CDR3 regions. TCRdb reprocessed the multiplex PCR reads with MiXCR, giving one entry per CDR3 protein. The sample lists around 480,000 distinct CDR3 sequences; about 17% were seen once. This same sample was also part of a study on T cells in Graves' hyperthyroidism and ophthalmopathy.

The sequenced sample was peripheral blood mononuclear cells (PBMCs), obtained at new diagnosis, from a patient treated with antithyroid drugs. The receptors originated from a middle-aged man with Graves disease.

This clonotype was picked up many times. The chain joins TRBV28 to TRBJ2-1; D remains ambiguous. The CDR3 contains 15 residues. Germline values: CDR1 MDHEN, CDR2 SYDVKM. V dropped 2 bases and J dropped 5 bases, with 13 bases sitting between them. CDR3 loop: CASSLSIGRNNEQFF. CDR3 DNA sequence: TGTGCCAGCAGTTTAAGTATCGGGCGGAACAATGAGCAGTTCTTC. The entire variable domain, with the rest obtained from reference TRBV28 and TRBJ2-1, is as follows: DVKVTQSSRYLVKRTGEKVFLECVQDMDHENMFWYRQDPGLGLRLIYFSYDVKMKEKGDIPEGYSVSREKKERFSLILESASTNQTSMYLCASSLSIGRNNEQFFGPGTRLTVL.

This clonotype was seen ten or more times. The chain recombines TRBV5-1 with TRBJ1-1, with D possibly TRBD1 on 6 matching bases. The CDR3 runs to 15 residues. In germline, CDR1 is SGHRS, CDR2 YFSETQ. V was clipped by 1 base and J by 4 bases, with 14 bases between them. The CDR3 DNA follows: TGCGCCAGCAGCTTGTGGCAGGGGCACCCCACTGAAGCTTTCTTT. Encoded protein: CASSLWQGHPTEAFF.

This clonotype has a count of ten or more. The chain carries TRBV6-1 and TRBJ2-5; possible D gene TRBD1, 6 bases. The CDR3 has 14 amino acids. V was trimmed by 10 bases and J by 2 bases, leaving 17 bases between them. Germline CDR1 and CDR2: MNHNS and SASEGT. CDR3 nucleotide sequence: TGTGCCACCGATACAGGGTCGCATCAAGAGACCCAGTACTTC. The encoded protein is CATDTGSHQETQYF.

The genes are TRBV5-1 and TRBJ2-5; D not resolved. The CDR3 has 12 residues. CDR1 and CDR2 (germline): SGHRS, YFSETQ. V was pared by 0 bases and J by 9 bases, with 9 bases between. CDR3 region: CASSLDGYPQYF. For the CDR3, the DNA is TGCGCCAGCAGCTTGGATGGCTACCCCCAGTACTTC.

This clonotype appeared many times. V usage is TRBV12-3 or TRBV12-4 and J usage is TRBJ1-5; 9 nucleotides align to TRBD1. Unmatched junction bases numbered 13, after V lost 6 bases and J lost 7 bases. This CDR3 region has 16 residues. DNA for the CDR3: TGTGCCAGCAGCGCAGGCAGACAGGGGGGAAGGCAGCCCCAGCATTTT. Protein sequence: CASSAGRQGGRQPQHF.

This clonotype occurred many times. The V call is TRBV2, the J call TRBJ2-7; TRBD2 agrees at 7 bases. Looked up from germline, CDR1 is SNHLY and CDR2 is FYNNEI. The CDR3 length is 15 residues. The junction had 5 bases not matched to a gene; V was cut back by 1 base and J by 2 bases. The CDR3 region has the DNA TGTGCCAGCAGTGAAGAAGCGGGAAGGGCCTACGAGCAGTACTTC. Its translation: CASSEEAGRAYEQYF.

Details on this clonotype: This likely stems from a read error, as it lies one base from a far larger clone. The chain carries TRBV7-9 and TRBJ2-3; D is possibly TRBD2 (5 bases). Germline values: CDR1 SEHNR, CDR2 FQNEAQ (reference sequence). The germline V and J ends were trimmed by 7 bases and 1 base, with 15 bases remaining between them. The CDR3 sequence is 15 residues long. CDR3 protein: CASTSPGIGTDTQYF. The DNA of the CDR3 is TGTGCCAGCACCTCCCCGGGAATCGGCACAGATACGCAGTATTTT.

Points on this clonotype: A single base separates this from a much larger clone, so it may be a read error. The gene calls are TRBV28 and TRBJ2-4; TRBD2 might be the D (6 bases). Per the germline V gene, CDR1 is MDHEN and CDR2 is SYDVKM. This CDR3 is 16 amino acids long. In DNA, the CDR3 is TGTGCCAGCAGTGACGGGTTACTACTAGCCAAAAACGTTCAGTACTTC. Encoded protein: CASSDGLLLAKNVQYF.

As regards this clonotype: A much larger clonotype is one base distant, so this may be a read error. This chain links TRBV3-1 with TRBJ2-5, with a tentative D call TRBD2 (6 bases). The CDR3 has 16 residues. The V gene's germline CDR1 is LGHDT and CDR2 YNNKEL (reference sequence). V lost 2 bases, J lost 9 bases, and 22 bases lay in between. The CDR3 coding sequence is TGTGCCAGCAGCCAACATCCGGGACTCCAGCAAGGGGCCCAGTACTTC. It is translated as CASSQHPGLQQGAQYF.

This clonotype was seen only a few times. The rearrangement joins TRBV30 to TRBJ1-1; D is undetermined. Germline V gene data show CDR1 as GTSNPN and CDR2 as SVGIG (reference sequence). V was clipped by 0 bases and J by 1 base, with 9 bases between them. The length of the CDR3 is 14 residues. The CDR3 region has the DNA TGTGCCTGGAGTGTTTCAGAGGAGAACACTGAAGCTTTCTTT. Translation gives CAWSVSEENTEAFF.

The chain employs TRBV6-1 and TRBJ1-6, with 9 bases lining up with TRBD1. Germline CDR1 reads MNHNS; CDR2 reads SASEGT. The ends lost 4 bases at V and 6 bases at J; junction bases unmatched: 7. The CDR3 extends over 16 amino acids. The CDR3: CASSARQGVGNSPLHF. In nucleotides, the CDR3 is TGTGCCAGCAGTGCCCGACAGGGGGTCGGTAATTCACCCCTCCACTTT.

The table lists this clonotype with many counts. The V gene is TRBV7-8, the J gene TRBJ1-4; D is unresolved. In germline, CDR1 is SGHVS, CDR2 FQNEAQ. The V gene lost 5 bases and the J gene lost 3 bases, with 22 bases spanning the gap. The CDR3 is made up of 18 amino acids. The CDR3 protein is CASSALRAPKKANEKLFF. The CDR3 coding sequence is TGTGCCAGCAGCGCGCTCCGGGCCCCCAAGAAGGCTAATGAAAAACTGTTTTTT. Full variable domain (rest looked up from reference TRBV7-8 and TRBJ1-4): GAGVSQSPRYKVAKRGQDVALRCDPISGHVSLFWYQQALGQGPEFLTYFQNEAQLDKSGLPSDRFFAERPEGSVSTLKIQRTQQEDSAVYLCASSALRAPKKANEKLFFGSGTQLSVL.

J is TRBJ2-1 and V is TRBV28; perhaps TRBD1 as D (6 bases). The CDR3 loop spans 13 amino acids. The V gene lost 10 bases and the J gene lost 10 bases, with 20 bases spanning the gap. Per germline, CDR1 MDHEN and CDR2 SYDVKM. DNA for the CDR3: TGTGCCATCCTAGGACGAGGGGGTGGGGAGCAGTTCTTC. Amino acids: CAILGRGGGEQFF.

The table lists this clonotype with many counts. This chain uses TRBV2 with TRBJ1-1; TRBD1 is a possible D gene (5 bases). Germline V gives CDR1 SNHLY, CDR2 FYNNEI. Between the trimmed V and J ends, which lost 7 bases and 1 base, there was a span of 10 bases. The CDR3 loop spans 13 amino acids. CDR3: CASIRDGNTEAFF. CDR3 DNA sequence: TGTGCCAGCATCAGGGACGGGAACACTGAAGCTTTCTTT.

This clonotype was seen repeatedly, ten times or more. The rearrangement joins TRBV27 to TRBJ2-1; D might be TRBD1 or TRBD2, each matching 5 bases. The CDR3 has 12 residues. Trimming left V 6 bases short and J 8 bases short, with 11 bases between. The germline V gene encodes CDR1 MNHEY and CDR2 SMNVEV (reference sequence). This CDR3 reads CASSRLGDEQFF. The CDR3 region has the DNA TGTGCCAGCAGCCGCCTGGGGGATGAGCAGTTCTTC.

J is TRBJ2-2 and V is TRBV18, with 7 nucleotides matching TRBD1. This CDR3 is built from 16 residues. Germline loops: CDR1 KGHSH, CDR2 LQKENI. The V segment lost 3 bases and the J segment 2 bases; nucleotides outside the gene matches: 6. CDR3 bases: TGTGCCAGCTCACCCGGACAGGCGAGAAACACCGGGGAGCTGTTTTTT. Translating it yields CASSPGQARNTGELFF.

This clonotype has at least ten counts. The chain is built from TRBV12-3 or TRBV12-4 and TRBJ2-1; D may be TRBD2 (6 bases). The length of the CDR3 is 14 residues. The V gene lost 3 bases and the J gene lost 4 bases, with 10 bases spanning the gap. The CDR3 nucleotides read TGTGCCAGCAGTTTCCCAGGGAGGTACAATGAGCAGTTCTTC. This sequence encodes CASSFPGRYNEQFF.

This clonotype was recorded many times. The rearrangement joins TRBV3-1 to TRBJ2-1; D is possibly TRBD1 (5 bases). Germline V gene lookup returns CDR1 LGHDT and CDR2 YNNKEL (reference sequence). The CDR3 spans 11 residues. V gave up 4 bases and J gave up 10 bases, with 8 bases separating them. CDR3 residues: CASSLAGEQFF. CDR3 in DNA: TGTGCCAGCAGCCTAGCAGGGGAGCAGTTCTTC.

The chain links TRBV5-1 to TRBJ2-1, with 13 bases lining up with TRBD2. The J call may be mistaken, given a closer DNA end match to TRBJ2-5. CDR1 and CDR2 from the germline V gene are SGHRS and YFSETQ. CDR3 length: 20 residues. The CDR3 protein is CASSSGRGLAGPLLSETQYF. For the CDR3, the DNA is TGCGCCAGCAGCTCTGGGAGGGGACTAGCGGGACCCCTCCTTTCGGAGACCCAGTACTTC.

This clonotype was counted many times. The chain couples TRBV28 to TRBJ1-2; perhaps TRBD1 as D (6 bases). V shed 3 bases and J shed 6 bases, with 20 bases lying between them. CDR1 is MDHEN, CDR2 SYDVKM, per germline. This CDR3 comprises 16 residues. The CDR3 sequence: CASSLIGQNVMDGYTF. The CDR3 nucleotides are TGTGCCAGCAGTTTGATCGGACAGAATGTGATGGATGGCTACACCTTC.

In its sample, this clonotype was seen many times. V and J are TRBV11-3 and TRBJ1-1; no definite D call. The CDR3 is 14 amino acids. The germline CDR1 and CDR2 sequences are SGHNT and YENEEA. V was clipped by 1 base and J by 2 bases, with 8 bases between them. The CDR3, as DNA: TGTGCCAGCAGCTTAGTAGTCGGAAACACTGAAGCTTTCTTT. Translated: CASSLVVGNTEAFF. Full variable domain (remainder filled in from reference TRBV11-3 and TRBJ1-1): EAGVVQSPRYKIIEKKQPVAFWCNPISGHNTLYWYLQNLGQGPELLIRYENEEAVDDSQLPKDRFSAERLKGVDSTLKIQPAELGDSAVYLCASSLVVGNTEAFFGQGTRLTVV.

This clonotype has ten or more counts. The CDR3 spells CASSRTSEGSYEQYF. CDR3 in DNA: TGTGCCAGCAGCCGGACTAGCGAGGGCTCCTACGAGCAGTACTTC. The chain couples TRBV3-1 to TRBJ2-7; 9 positions match TRBD2. The CDR3 covers 15 residues. Germline V CDR1 and CDR2: LGHDT, YNNKEL (reference sequence). V lost 4 bases, J lost 0 bases, and 4 bases stayed unmatched.

About this clonotype itself: Given a much more abundant clone one base away, this may be a read error. This is likely a read error, given that the CDR3 carries no conserved phenylalanine or tryptophan at its end. V and J are TRBV6-1 and TRBJ2-1; D not certain. CDR1 and CDR2 (germline): MNHNS, SASEGT. Trimming pared 7 bases from V and 9 bases from J, leaving 7 bases between. This CDR3 spans 10 amino acids. CDR3 region: CASNRCEQFS. The CDR3 nucleotides are TGTGCCAGCAACCGGTGTGAGCAGTTCTCC.

Many counts were recorded for this clonotype. V is TRBV5-1 and J is TRBJ2-1; 14 nucleotides align to TRBD2. The CDR3 runs to 18 residues. The junction had 6 bases not matched to a gene; V was cut back by 3 bases and J by 1 base. Germline V gene data show CDR1 as SGHRS and CDR2 as YFSETQ. CDR3 in DNA: TGCGCCAGCAGCTCAAGACTAGCGGGAGGGTTTTCCTACAATGAGCAGTTCTTC. It translates to CASSSRLAGGFSYNEQFF.

This clonotype was detected only a few times. V is TRBV4-1 and J is TRBJ2-1; D gene unclear. V was trimmed by 0 bases and J by 7 bases, leaving 10 bases between them. The CDR3 totals 14 residues. CDR1 and CDR2 (germline): MGHRA, YSYEKL. CDR3 nucleotides: TGCGCCAGCAGCCAAGATGGCTTTATTAATGAGCAGTTCTTC. Its protein is CASSQDGFINEQFF.

This chain links TRBV29-1 with TRBJ1-1; no reliable D call. The CDR3 totals 15 residues. V was cut by 0 bases and J by 5 bases, with 16 bases left in between. Germline-derived CDR1 and CDR2 are SQVTM and ANQGSEA. The CDR3 here is CSVEDYTGSKTEAFF. In DNA, the CDR3 is TGCAGCGTTGAAGATTATACGGGGTCGAAGACTGAAGCTTTCTTT.

This clonotype was detected many times. V usage is TRBV5-1 and J usage is TRBJ1-2, with 8 bases that match TRBD1. V shed 3 bases, J shed 1 base, and the junction held 11 bases outside the gene matches. The CDR3 totals 17 residues. Germline V lookup: CDR1 SGHRS, CDR2 YFSETQ. This chain's CDR3 is CASSSNKQGVGNYGYTF. CDR3 sequence (DNA): TGCGCCAGCAGCTCCAACAAACAGGGGGTCGGTAACTATGGCTACACCTTC.

The chain joins TRBV4-1 to TRBJ1-2; D remains unclear. The CDR3 is made up of 16 amino acids. The germline V and J ends were trimmed by 1 base and 2 bases, with 14 bases remaining between them. Germline assignment: CDR1 MGHRA and CDR2 YSYEKL. The CDR3, as DNA: TGCGCCAGCAGCCAAGCCCAGGCGAACACGAACTATGGCTACACCTTC. Its translation: CASSQAQANTNYGYTF.

This clonotype was seen repeatedly, ten times or more. This chain connects TRBV20-1 to TRBJ2-7; D possibly uses TRBD1 or TRBD2 (5 bases each). Trimming took off 6 bases at V and 0 bases at J, with 15 bases between the two ends. This CDR3 has 14 residues. Germline CDR1 reads DFQATT; CDR2 reads SNEGSKA (reference sequence). The CDR3 DNA follows: TGCAGTGCCATCGGGACGACACCCTCCTACGAGCAGTACTTC. Translated: CSAIGTTPSYEQYF.

This clonotype was seen only a few times. This sequence joins TRBV4-1 and TRBJ2-7, with 7 bases aligning to TRBD1. The CDR3 consists of 16 residues. The trim removed 1 base at V and 0 bases at J, leaving 6 bases unmatched. The germline gives CDR1 MGHRA, CDR2 YSYEKL. The CDR3 loop is CASSQGTGTVSYEQYF. Here the CDR3 DNA reads TGCGCCAGCAGCCAAGGCACCGGGACAGTCTCCTACGAGCAGTACTTC.